The entry below describes one T cell receptor (beta chain). Its target is unknown. Germline CDR1 and CDR2: SGHRS and YFSETQ. CDR3 length equals 15 residues. V lost 4 bases, J lost 0 bases, and 4 bases stayed unmatched. TCRdb's copy holds only in-frame clones and misses some; the assay was immunoSEQ multiplex PCR. The sample yields 80,000 to 100,000 clones, 80% to 95% seen once. All patients experienced relapse after autologous stem cell transplantation, and brentuximab vedotin exposure was variable. The data were obtained in a study of PD-1 blockade in classical Hodgkin lymphoma. Study conclusions and caveats: CD4+ TCR diversity, unlike CD8+, rose significantly by C4D1. Before treatment, TCR diversity in newly diagnosed patients was reportedly lower than in healthy donors. Complete responders matched newly diagnosed patients in baseline diversity. Initiation of nivolumab under 1 year after ASCT led to exclusion of patients.

This TCR was recovered from a human donor with classical Hodgkin lymphoma. Here the sequenced sample was peripheral blood mononuclear cells (PBMCs), taken at baseline. The chain uses TRBV5-1 and TRBJ2-3; TRBD2 matches 8 bases. CDR3 protein: CASSQPSGSTDTQYF. For the CDR3, the DNA is TGCGCCAGCAGCCAGCCTAGCGGGAGCACAGATACGCAGTATTTT. The full variable domain, completed using reference TRBV5-1 and TRBJ2-3, is KAGVTQTPRYLIKTRGQQVTLSCSPISGHRSVSWYQQTPGQGLQFLFEYFSETQRNKGNFPGRFSGRQFSNSRSEMNVSTLELGDSALYLCASSQPSGSTDTQYFGPGTRLTVL.